The 5 T cell receptor beta chains below come from one sample, sequenced in a study of blood T cell repertoires in COVID-19. Measured with immunoSEQ multiplex PCR; TCRdb has only the in-frame clones, and not every one. Here the sample spans roughly 90,000 clones, around 80% being singletons. The sequenced sample was peripheral blood. The receptors here all came from a woman older than 75 with active or convalescent COVID-19.

V is TRBV6-1 and J is TRBJ2-7, with D maybe TRBD2 (6 bases). The CDR3 totals 16 residues. Germline CDR1 is MNHNS and CDR2 is SASEGT. V dropped 3 bases and J dropped 8 bases, with 23 bases sitting between them. Here the CDR3 DNA reads TGTGCCAGCAGTGACGTTGGTGGGGGGAGGATTGACAAGCAGTACTTC. This encodes CASSDVGGGRIDKQYF.

Worth noting for this clone: The same CDR3 is also encoded by other DNA sequences in this sample. This chain links TRBV12-3 or TRBV12-4 with TRBJ1-1; TRBD1 aligns across 7 bases. V shed 2 bases and J 4 bases; nucleotides not matched to a gene: 1. This CDR3 has 13 residues. In nucleotides, the CDR3 is TGTGCCAGCAGTTTACAGGGGGGCACTGAAGCTTTCTTT. Translated: CASSLQGGTEAFF.

The chain uses TRBV19 and TRBJ1-2; 7 bases align to TRBD1. Germline V gene sequence: CDR1 LNHDA, CDR2 SQIVND (reference sequence). The CDR3 is 16 amino acids. V lost 7 bases and J lost 3; bases outside the gene matches: 14. CDR3 loop: CASTPSGGQRHYGYTF. In nucleotides, the CDR3 is TGTGCCAGTACCCCCAGTGGGGGACAGAGACACTATGGCTACACCTTC.

This clone was seen a handful of times. The V and J genes are TRBV5-6 and TRBJ2-2; a possible D gene is TRBD2 (5 bases). The CDR3 consists of 14 residues. The germline V gene encodes CDR1 SGHDT and CDR2 YYEEEE. Trimming pared 4 bases from V and 4 bases from J, leaving 11 bases between. The CDR3 region is CASSIGIRTGELFF. For the CDR3, the DNA is TGTGCCAGCAGCATCGGGATACGCACCGGGGAGCTGTTTTTT.

This clone has more than one count but fewer than ten. The chain recombines TRBV6-6 with TRBJ1-2; 8 bases are shared with TRBD1. V was clipped by 5 bases and J by 4 bases; unmatched bases: 18. Germline values: CDR1 MNHNY, CDR2 SVGAGI (reference sequence). The CDR3 consists of 18 residues. The CDR3 coding sequence is TGTGCCAGCAGTCCCCTTCATCGGACAGGGTCGATGGGCTATGGCTACACCTTC. Amino acid sequence: CASSPLHRTGSMGYGYTF.